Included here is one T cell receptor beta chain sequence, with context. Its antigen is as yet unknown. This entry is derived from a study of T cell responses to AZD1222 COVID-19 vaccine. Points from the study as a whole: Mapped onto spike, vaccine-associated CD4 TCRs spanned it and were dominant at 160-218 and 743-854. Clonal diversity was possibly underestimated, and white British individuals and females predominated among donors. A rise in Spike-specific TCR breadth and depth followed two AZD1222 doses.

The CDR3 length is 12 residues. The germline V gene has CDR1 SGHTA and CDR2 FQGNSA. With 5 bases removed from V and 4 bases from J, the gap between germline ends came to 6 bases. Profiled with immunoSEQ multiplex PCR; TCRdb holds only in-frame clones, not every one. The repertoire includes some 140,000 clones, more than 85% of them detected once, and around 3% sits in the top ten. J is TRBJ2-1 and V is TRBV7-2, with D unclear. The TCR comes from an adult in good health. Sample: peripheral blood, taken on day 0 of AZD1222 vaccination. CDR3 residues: CASSRNYNEQFF. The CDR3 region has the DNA TGTGCCAGCAGCCGAAATTACAATGAGCAGTTCTTC.